The 16 T cell receptor beta chains in this list originate from one sample, sequenced in a study of Graves' ophthalmopathy and Graves' hyperthyroidism (dated by TCRdb to the late 2010s). The instrument given in TCRdb is Illumina HiSeq 2000. TCR beta CDR3 regions were amplified from RNA transcripts for repertoire sequencing. The first round of RT-PCR was done with HTBI primers and the Qiagen OneStep RT-PCR kit, and was followed by a second round of multiplex PCR, then size selection and purification. TCRdb itself trimmed the public reads at Q25 with fastp, ran MiXCR and retained productive beta chains. Duplicate CDR3 protein sequences are folded into a single record with the most common DNA and genes. This sample holds more than 550,000 distinct CDR3 sequences; more than 40% were observed only once. The ten largest clones represent over 2.5% of the sample. The sequenced sample was peripheral blood. The origin of the receptors is an adult man with Graves' ophthalmopathy.

J is TRBJ2-1 and V is TRBV30; D is ambiguous. Trimming took 2 bases from V and 4 from J, leaving 12 bases between them. Germline-derived CDR1 and CDR2 are GTSNPN and SVGIG (reference sequence). This CDR3 contains 14 residues. CDR3 sequence reads: CAWSRLTLYNEQFF. Written as DNA, the CDR3 is TGTGCCTGGAGTCGCCTAACATTATACAATGAGCAGTTCTTC.

The chain links TRBV25-1 to TRBJ2-1, with D possibly being TRBD2 (6 bases). Germline CDR1 is MGHDK and CDR2 is SYGVNS. The CDR3 runs 13 residues. V was shortened by 9 bases and J by 6 bases, with 15 bases between the two germline ends. This CDR3 is CASSNSGGNEQFF. For the CDR3, the DNA is TGTGCCAGTAGTAACTCCGGGGGCAATGAGCAGTTCTTC.

This clonotype has ten or more counts. The chain employs TRBV29-1 and TRBJ2-7, with 7 nucleotides matching TRBD1. The CDR3 is 13 residues long. CDR1 and CDR2 (germline): SQVTM, ANQGSEA. The V and J ends lost 7 bases and 0 bases, in that order; junction bases with no gene match: 6. The CDR3 DNA is TGCAGCGCACTCAGGGGGAGCTCCTACGAGCAGTACTTC. This codes for CSALRGSSYEQYF.

There are a few counts of this clonotype. This chain connects TRBV7-9 to TRBJ1-6, with D perhaps TRBD1 (6 bases). The germline CDR1 and CDR2 sequences are SEHNR and FQNEAQ (reference sequence). CDR3 size: 17 residues. Trimming took off 4 bases at V and 4 bases at J, with 17 bases between the two ends. The CDR3 reads CASSSGRRGGYNSPLHF. CDR3 in DNA: TGTGCCAGCAGCTCAGGCCGCCGAGGGGGTTATAATTCACCCCTCCACTTT. Based on the CDR3 plus reference TRBV7-9 and TRBJ1-6, the full variable domain is DTGVSQNPRHKITKRGQNVTFRCDPISEHNRLYWYRQTLGQGPEFLTYFQNEAQLEKSRLLSDRFSAERPKGSFSTLEIQRTEQGDSAMYLCASSSGRRGGYNSPLHFGNGTRLTVT.

At least ten counts were recorded for this clonotype. The chain links TRBV7-2 to TRBJ2-7; the D gene is possibly TRBD1 (7 bases). Germline-derived CDR1 and CDR2 are SGHTA and FQGNSA. Trimming removed 6 bases from V and 7 bases from J, with 19 bases in between. This CDR3 spans 14 amino acids. The CDR3 nucleotides read TGTGCCAGCAGGTCGGGGGACAGTTCGGGGGAGCAGTACTTC. This codes for CASRSGDSSGEQYF.

The chain is built from TRBV29-1 and TRBJ1-2; TRBD1 aligns across 8 bases. Per the germline V gene, CDR1 is SQVTM and CDR2 is ANQGSEA. V dropped 7 bases and J dropped 5; count of bases not matched to a gene: 9. The CDR3 is 13 residues long. This CDR3 is CSAITGGSYGYTF. The DNA for the CDR3 is TGCAGCGCTATCACAGGGGGGTCGTATGGCTACACCTTC. Full variable domain (remainder filled in from reference TRBV29-1 and TRBJ1-2): SAVISQKPSRDICQRGTSLTIQCQVDSQVTMMFWYRQQPGQSLTLIATANQGSEATYESGFVIDKFPISRPNLTFSTLTVSNMSPEDSSIYLCSAITGGSYGYTFGSGTRLTVV.

This clonotype was detected ten times or more. This sequence joins TRBV7-9 and TRBJ1-1; D may be TRBD1 (5 bases). The CDR3 is 11 amino acids. Between the trimmed V and J ends, which lost 3 bases and 11 bases, there was a span of 10 bases. CDR1 is SEHNR and CDR2 is FQNEAQ in the germline V gene (reference sequence). The CDR3 DNA follows: TGTGCCAGCAGCTTCAGGGTGGAGGCTTTCTTT. Residues: CASSFRVEAFF.

The sample holds a few counts of this clonotype. This rearrangement joins TRBV29-1 to TRBJ1-2; no clear D gene. The germline CDR1 and CDR2 sequences are SQVTM and ANQGSEA. With 6 bases removed from V and 11 bases from J, the gap between germline ends came to 13 bases. The CDR3 is 10 amino acids. The CDR3: CSVFAGGYTF. CDR3 nucleotides: TGCAGCGTATTTGCGGGAGGGTACACCTTC.

The chain has TRBV19 and TRBJ2-3; D gene unclear. This CDR3 is built from 13 residues. Trimming pared 3 bases from V and 2 bases from J, leaving 6 bases between. Germline loops: CDR1 LNHDA, CDR2 SQIVND (reference sequence). The CDR3 region is CASSIATTDTQYF. CDR3 bases: TGTGCCAGTAGTATTGCGACCACAGATACGCAGTATTTT.

On this clonotype itself: This may come from a read error, since a much larger clone is one base off. This rearrangement joins TRBV2 to TRBJ1-6, with D unclear. The V end was cut by 2 bases, the J end by 1 base, with 12 bases between. The length of the CDR3 is 17 residues. CDR1 is SNHLY and CDR2 is FYNNEI in the germline V gene. CDR3 residues: CASSETSVESYNSPLHF. The CDR3 coding sequence is TGTGCCAGCAGTGAAACCTCGGTGGAGTCCTATAATTCACCCCTCCACTTT.

This clonotype was found many times. This chain joins TRBV5-6 and TRBJ1-1, with D perhaps TRBD1 (6 bases). Per the germline V gene, CDR1 is SGHDT and CDR2 is YYEEEE. V lost 4 bases, J lost 0 bases, and 16 bases lay in between. This CDR3 comprises 16 residues. This CDR3 reads CASSHGSRGMNTEAFF. As DNA, the CDR3 is TGTGCCAGCAGCCACGGGTCGAGGGGGATGAACACTGAAGCTTTCTTT.

The rearrangement links TRBV10-3 to TRBJ2-3; 10 bases map to TRBD2. Germline V gene lookup returns CDR1 ENHRY and CDR2 SYGVKD. The CDR3 has 17 residues. V dropped 0 bases and J dropped 4; count of bases not matched to a gene: 7. CDR3: CAISESQTSGHPDTQYF. The CDR3 DNA sequence: TGTGCCATCAGTGAGTCACAGACTAGCGGGCATCCAGATACGCAGTATTTT.

This clonotype was counted at least ten times. The chain links TRBV24-1 to TRBJ2-5, with TRBD1 matching over 9 bases. Germline CDR1 KGHDR, CDR2 SFDVKD. This CDR3 is built from 15 residues. Unmatched junction bases numbered 4, after V lost 3 bases and J lost 3 bases. The CDR3 sequence is CATSDPGQGKETQYF. CDR3 in DNA: TGTGCCACCAGTGATCCGGGACAGGGTAAAGAGACCCAGTACTTC.

As to this clonotype: The conserved phenylalanine or tryptophan is not found at the CDR3 terminus, so this likely reflects a read error. The chain combines TRBV7-9 with TRBJ2-5; D perhaps matches TRBD1 (8 bases). The germline CDR1 and CDR2 sequences are SEHNR and FQNEAQ (reference sequence). The CDR3 runs 17 residues. Trimming shortened V by 5 bases and J by 5 bases, and 24 bases separated the two germline ends. The CDR3 nucleotides are TGTGCCAGCAGCCAAGCGGGACAGGAATCGTTGAGGGAGACCCAGTACTGC. Encoded protein: CASSQAGQESLRETQYC.

There are many counts of this clonotype. This chain connects TRBV29-1 to TRBJ2-7, with TRBD2 matching over 10 bases. The CDR3 runs 14 residues. Germline V gene lookup returns CDR1 SQVTM and CDR2 ANQGSEA. Trimming cost V 3 bases and J 3 bases; bases outside gene matches: 5. CDR3 sequence (DNA): TGCAGCGTTGAGAGACTAGCGGGCTTCTACGAGCAGTACTTC. Residues: CSVERLAGFYEQYF.

V is TRBV7-9 and J is TRBJ2-7, with a weak D call TRBD1 (6 bases). Germline V gene lookup returns CDR1 SEHNR and CDR2 FQNEAQ (reference sequence). This CDR3 has 15 amino acids. Trimming removed 5 bases from V and 7 bases from J, with 21 bases in between. CDR3 sequence reads: CASSQMGPGDGEQYF. CDR3 sequence (DNA): TGTGCCAGCAGCCAGATGGGCCCAGGGGACGGTGAGCAGTACTTC.